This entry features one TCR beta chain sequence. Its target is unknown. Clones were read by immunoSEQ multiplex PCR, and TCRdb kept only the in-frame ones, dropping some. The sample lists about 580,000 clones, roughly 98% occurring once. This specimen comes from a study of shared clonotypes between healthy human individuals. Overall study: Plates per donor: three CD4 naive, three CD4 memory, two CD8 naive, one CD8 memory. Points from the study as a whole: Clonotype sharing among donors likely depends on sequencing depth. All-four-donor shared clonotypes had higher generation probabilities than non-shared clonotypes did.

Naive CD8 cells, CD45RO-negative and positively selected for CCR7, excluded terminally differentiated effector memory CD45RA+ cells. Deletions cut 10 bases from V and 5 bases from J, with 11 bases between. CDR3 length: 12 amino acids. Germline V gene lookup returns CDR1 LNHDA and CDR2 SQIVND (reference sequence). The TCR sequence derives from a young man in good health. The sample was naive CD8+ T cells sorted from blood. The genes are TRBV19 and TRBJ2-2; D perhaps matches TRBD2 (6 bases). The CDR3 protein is CAIFSGTGELFF. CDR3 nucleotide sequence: TGTGCCATTTTTAGCGGTACCGGGGAGCTGTTTTTT.